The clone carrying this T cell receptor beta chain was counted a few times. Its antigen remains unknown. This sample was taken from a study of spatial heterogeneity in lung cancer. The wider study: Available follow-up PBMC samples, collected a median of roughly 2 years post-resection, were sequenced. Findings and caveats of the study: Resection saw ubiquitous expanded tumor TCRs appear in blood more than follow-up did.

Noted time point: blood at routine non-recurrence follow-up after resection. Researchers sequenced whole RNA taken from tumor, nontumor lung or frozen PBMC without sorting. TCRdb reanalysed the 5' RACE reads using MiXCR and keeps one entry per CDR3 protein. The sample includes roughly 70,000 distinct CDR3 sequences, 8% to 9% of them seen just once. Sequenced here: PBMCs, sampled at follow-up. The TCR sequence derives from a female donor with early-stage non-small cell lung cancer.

The CDR3 region has the DNA TGTGCCAGCATTCCTAGCGGGATTAACAATGAGCAGTTCTTC. Its translation: CASIPSGINNEQFF. This chain connects TRBV12-3 or TRBV12-4 to TRBJ2-1; TRBD2 aligns across 9 bases. V shed 7 bases and J 5 bases; nucleotides not matched to a gene: 6. CDR3 length: 14 amino acids.